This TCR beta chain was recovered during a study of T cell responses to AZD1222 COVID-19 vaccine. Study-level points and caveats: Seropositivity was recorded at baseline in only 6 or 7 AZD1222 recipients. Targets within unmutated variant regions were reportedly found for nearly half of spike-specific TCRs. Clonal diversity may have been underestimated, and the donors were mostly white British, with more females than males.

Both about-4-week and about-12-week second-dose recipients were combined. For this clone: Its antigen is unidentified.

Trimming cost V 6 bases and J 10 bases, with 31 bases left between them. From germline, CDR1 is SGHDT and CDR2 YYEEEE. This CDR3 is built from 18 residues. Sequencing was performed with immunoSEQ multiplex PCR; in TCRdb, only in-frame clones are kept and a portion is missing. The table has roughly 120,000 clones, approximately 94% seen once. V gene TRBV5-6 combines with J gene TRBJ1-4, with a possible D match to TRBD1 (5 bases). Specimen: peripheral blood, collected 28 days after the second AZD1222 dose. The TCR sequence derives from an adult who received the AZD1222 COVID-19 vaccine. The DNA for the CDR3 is TGTGCCAGCATCCCCACAGGCGGGTCCTTCCAAACTCGCGGAAAACTGTTTTTT. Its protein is CASIPTGGSFQTRGKLFF.